What follows are 10 T cell receptor beta chains derived from one specimen sequenced in a study of blood T cell repertoires in COVID-19. Sequencing used immunoSEQ multiplex PCR; TCRdb keeps in-frame clones, though not all of them. The sample yields 150,000 to 200,000 clones, approximately 88% seen once. Sequences were obtained from peripheral blood. These receptor sequences come from a woman aged 55-70 years with acute or convalescent COVID-19.

V usage is TRBV9 and J usage is TRBJ2-4; D might be TRBD1 (6 bases). This CDR3 has 19 amino acids. V lost 3 bases to trimming and J lost 2 bases, with 24 bases between them. CDR1 and CDR2 (germline): SGDLS, YYNGEE. The CDR3 loop reads CASSADPLDSKSTKNIQYF. The CDR3, as DNA: TGTGCCAGCAGCGCCGACCCGTTGGACAGCAAATCTACCAAAAACATTCAGTACTTC.

The CDR3 loop is CAWPPGGVLGYTF. The CDR3 region has the DNA TGTGCCTGGCCCCCGGGTGGAGTCTTAGGCTACACCTTC. The chain links TRBV30 to TRBJ1-2, with D unresolved. CDR1 is GTSNPN, CDR2 SVGIG, per germline (reference sequence). The CDR3 spans 13 residues. V lost 5 bases, J lost 8 bases, and 18 bases lay in between.

CDR3 sequence: CASSVGSRDTQYF. The DNA of the CDR3 is TGTGCCAGCAGCGTAGGATCGCGGGATACGCAGTATTTT. The V call is TRBV9, the J call TRBJ2-3, with D unclear. Germline loops: CDR1 SGDLS, CDR2 YYNGEE. This CDR3 comprises 13 residues. V was pared by 0 bases and J by 6 bases, with 8 bases between.

The chain links TRBV5-6 to TRBJ2-4; D is ambiguous. The germline V and J ends were trimmed by 1 base and 2 bases, with 4 bases remaining between them. Per the germline V gene, CDR1 is SGHDT and CDR2 is YYEEEE. This CDR3 region has 13 residues. The CDR3 region is CASSLSSKNIQYF. Written as DNA, the CDR3 is TGTGCCAGCAGCTTGTCCTCCAAAAACATTCAGTACTTC.

This clone was observed a handful of times. Other DNA sequences in this specimen translate into the identical CDR3. The chain employs TRBV7-2 and TRBJ2-7, with 8 bases identical to TRBD1. Germline CDR1 reads SGHTA; CDR2 reads FQGNSA. The CDR3 length is 15 residues. Trimming removed 1 base from V and 4 bases from J; junction bases left unmatched: 6. The CDR3 is CASSLGTGGRYEQYF. DNA for the CDR3: TGTGCCAGCAGCTTAGGTACAGGGGGTAGGTACGAGCAGTACTTC.

The genes are TRBV28 and TRBJ1-4; maybe TRBD1 (6 bases). The CDR3 contains 15 residues. Germline values: CDR1 MDHEN, CDR2 SYDVKM. The V end was cut by 2 bases, the J end by 8 bases, with 15 bases between. Here the CDR3 DNA reads TGTGCCAGCAGTTTAGAAGTCCTGGGACAAGAAAAACTGTTTTTT. Translated, it gives CASSLEVLGQEKLFF.

The V call is TRBV20-1, the J call TRBJ1-5; no clear D gene. This CDR3 spans 14 amino acids. CDR1 and CDR2 from the germline V gene are DFQATT and SNEGSKA (reference sequence). V shed 3 bases and J shed 4 bases, with 13 bases lying between them. The CDR3 reads CSASVSLTNQPQHF. CDR3 DNA: TGCAGTGCTAGTGTGTCCCTTACTAATCAGCCCCAGCATTTT.

This chain uses TRBV28 with TRBJ2-1; 9 bases map to TRBD2. Germline V lookup: CDR1 MDHEN, CDR2 SYDVKM. CDR3 length: 16 amino acids. V was clipped by 5 bases and J by 12 bases; unmatched bases: 17. The CDR3 nucleotides read TGTGCCAGCAGTCAGGGGCCAGCGGGGGGCCTCCTGGGGCAGTTCTTC. Translated: CASSQGPAGGLLGQFF.

This clone was picked up one time. V is TRBV4-2 and J is TRBJ2-3, with 7 bases matching TRBD2. Per germline, CDR1 LGHNA and CDR2 YNFKEQ. This CDR3 has 16 amino acids. The V and J ends lost 3 bases and 1 base, in that order; junction bases with no gene match: 7. CDR3 sequence (DNA): TGTGCCAGCAGCCAGGTCGGGACTATTCGCACAGATACGCAGTATTTT. Protein sequence: CASSQVGTIRTDTQYF.

A remark on this clone: At one of its ends the junction is not consistent with the germline gene, which may arise from a read error. This sequence joins TRBV6-2 or TRBV6-3 and TRBJ2-7; D uncertain. The CDR3 runs 12 residues. Germline assignment: CDR1 MNHEY and CDR2 SVGEGT. CDR3 sequence (DNA): TGTGCCAGCAGTTACTCGATGGCAGGCCTCCTCTTC. Protein: CASSYSMAGLLF.